This T cell receptor (beta chain) emerged from a study of T cells in Graves' hyperthyroidism and ophthalmopathy. General observations from the study: The model made its ophthalmopathy prediction, and onset followed a median approximately 6.5 months later. Most thyroid clonotypes expanded above 0.001 were also detected in blood. Ophthalmopathy stood apart from stable hyperthyroidism in a 13 V-J model.

Remarks on this clonotype: Its target is not known.

RNA transcripts gave rise to amplified TCR beta CDR3 regions. TCR CDR3 underwent first-round RT-PCR with the HTBI primer set. One entry per CDR3 protein results from TCRdb running MiXCR on the multiplex PCR reads. Of hundreds of thousands of distinct CDR3 sequences in the sample, around 16% were seen once. V shed 2 bases and J shed 5 bases, with 6 bases lying between them. Germline-derived CDR1 and CDR2 are MNHNS and SASEGT. The CDR3 spans 12 residues. Patients were excluded because of uncontrolled infection, other autoimmune disease, pregnancy or lactation. V is TRBV6-1 and J is TRBJ1-1; no firm D call. The clonotype comes from a woman aged 30 to 39 with Graves' hyperthyroidism. Sequencing input: blood. CDR3 residues: CASSEWGTEAFF. CDR3 coding DNA: TGTGCCAGCAGTGAATGGGGAACTGAAGCTTTCTTT.